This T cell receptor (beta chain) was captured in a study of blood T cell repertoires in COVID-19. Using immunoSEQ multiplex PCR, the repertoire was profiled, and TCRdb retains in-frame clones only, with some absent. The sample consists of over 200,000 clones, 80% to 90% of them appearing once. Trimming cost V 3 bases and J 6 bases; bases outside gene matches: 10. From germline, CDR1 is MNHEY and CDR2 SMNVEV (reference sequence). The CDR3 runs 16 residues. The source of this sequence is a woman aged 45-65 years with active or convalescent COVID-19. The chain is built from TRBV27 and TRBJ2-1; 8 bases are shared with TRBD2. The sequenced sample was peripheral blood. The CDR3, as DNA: TGTGCCAGCAGTTTCGTTAGCGGGACTCTGTTCAATGAGCAGTTCTTC. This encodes CASSFVSGTLFNEQFF.